A selection of T cell receptor beta chains follows, all from one sample in a study of neurological immune-mediated disorders. TCRdb redid the calling of the 5' RACE reads with MiXCR, one entry per CDR3 protein. The repertoire includes 40,000 to 60,000 distinct CDR3 sequences, approximately 3.5% of them detected once, and over 5% sits in the top ten. The sequenced sample consisted of PBMCs. These receptors all stem from a man aged 35-49 years with multiple sclerosis. The CDR3 runs from the conserved cysteine through the conserved F or W. A D gene is named only where the DNA matches it firmly. Clone size is stated in some rows and not others, as once, few, many or a class when expanded.

CDR3 | DNA | size | D | J | V
CASSSTTGFGYEQYF | TGTGCCAGCAGCTCCACGACAGGGTTCGGCTACGAGCAGTACTTC | many | TRBD1 | TRBJ2-7 | TRBV27
CASSLRAAQDGSLSVNEKLFF | TGCGCCAGCAGCCTCCGAGCCGCTCAGGACGGTTCTTTGTCCGTTAATGAAAAACTGTTTTTT | many | NA | TRBJ1-4 | TRBV4-1
CASSLEGTGRHEQYF | TGCGCCAGCAGCTTGGAAGGGACAGGGCGACACGAGCAGTACTTC | many | TRBD1 | TRBJ2-7 | TRBV5-1
CANSFGTTTDTQYF | TGTGCCAACTCGTTCGGGACTACCACAGATACGCAGTATTTT | many | TRBD2 | TRBJ2-3 | TRBV12-3/TRBV12-4
CASTRGATGELFF | TGTGCCAGCACGAGAGGGGCTACCGGGGAGCTGTTTTTT | many | NA | TRBJ2-2 | TRBV2
CASSLYPVSTDTQYF | TGTGCCAGCAGCTTATATCCAGTATCGACAGATACGCAGTATTTT | few | NA | TRBJ2-3 | TRBV7-8
CASGPGTPARWNQPQHF | TGTGCCAGCGGACCCGGGACACCAGCCCGCTGGAATCAGCCCCAGCATTTT | many | NA | TRBJ1-5 | TRBV25-1
CASSYSYSKAGELFF | TGTGCCAGCAGTTACTCGTACTCAAAAGCCGGGGAGCTGTTTTTT | NA | NA | TRBJ2-2 | TRBV6-5
CASSSGGLAGYNEQFF | TGTGCCAGCAGCTCCGGGGGACTAGCGGGCTACAATGAGCAGTTCTTC | many | TRBD2 | TRBJ2-1 | TRBV5-4
CASSPQDGDTQYF | TGTGCCAGCTCACCACAGGACGGGGATACGCAGTATTTT | many | NA | TRBJ2-3 | TRBV18
CASSLDRGQGEQYF | TGTGCCAGCAGCCTGGACAGGGGACAGGGCGAGCAGTACTTC | many | TRBD1 | TRBJ2-7 | TRBV27
CASSMYQETQYF | TGCGCCAGCAGCATGTACCAAGAGACCCAGTACTTC | many | NA | TRBJ2-5 | TRBV5-1
CASSWGQSHSLPTNEKLFF | TGTGCCAGCAGTTGGGGACAGAGCCATTCTTTACCAACTAATGAAAAACTGTTTTTT | many | TRBD1 | TRBJ1-4 | TRBV6-6
CASSWGSTGELFF | TGTGCCAGCAGCTGGGGGAGCACCGGGGAGCTGTTTTTT | many | NA | TRBJ2-2 | TRBV28
CSARDLLTGGGYGYTF | TGCAGTGCTAGAGACCTCCTTACAGGGGGTGGCTATGGCTACACCTTC | few | TRBD1 | TRBJ1-2 | TRBV20-1
CASGSLWPGQENSPLHF | TGTGCTAGTGGTTCTCTTTGGCCGGGACAGGAGAATTCACCCCTCCACTTT | NA | TRBD1 | TRBJ1-6 | TRBV12-5
CASKLAGGGTQYF | TGTGCCAGCAAACTAGCGGGGGGAGGGACGCAGTATTTT | many | TRBD2 | TRBJ2-3 | TRBV28
CASSYPVRGLSNQPQNF | TGTGCCAGCAGTTATCCCGTCAGGGGCCTTAGCAATCAGCCCCAGAATTTT | many | NA | TRBJ1-5 | TRBV6-2/TRBV6-3
CASSVGTFTDTRYF | TGTGCCAGTAGTGTCGGGACTTTCACAGATACGCGGTATTTT | once | NA | TRBJ2-3 | TRBV19
CASRPEGQVGNTIYF | TGTGCCAGCAGACCCGAGGGACAAGTTGGAAACACCATATATTTT | many | NA | TRBJ1-3 | TRBV12-3/TRBV12-4
CASSQWSSGEETQYF | TGTGCCAGCAGCCAGTGGTCTAGCGGGGAAGAGACCCAGTACTTC | many | TRBD2 | TRBJ2-5 | TRBV7-8
CASSRTRGHTNQPQHF | TGTGCCAGCAGCAGAACGCGTGGGCATACCAATCAGCCCCAGCATTTT | many | NA | TRBJ1-5 | TRBV28
CASSPTSNNQPQHF | TGCGCCAGCAGCCCAACAAGTAACAATCAGCCCCAGCATTTT | many | NA | TRBJ1-5 | TRBV4-1